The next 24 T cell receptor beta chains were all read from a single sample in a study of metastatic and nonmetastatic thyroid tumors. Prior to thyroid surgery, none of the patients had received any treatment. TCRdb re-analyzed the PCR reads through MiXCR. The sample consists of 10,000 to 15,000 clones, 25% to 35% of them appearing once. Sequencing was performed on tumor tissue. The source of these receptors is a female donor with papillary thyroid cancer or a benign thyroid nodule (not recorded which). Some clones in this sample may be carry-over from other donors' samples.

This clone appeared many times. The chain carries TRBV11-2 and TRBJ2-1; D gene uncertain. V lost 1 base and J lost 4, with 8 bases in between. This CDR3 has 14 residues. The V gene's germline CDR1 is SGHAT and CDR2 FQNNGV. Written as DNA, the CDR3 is TGTGCCAGCAGCTTAGTATCAAGTTACAATGAGCAGTTCTTC. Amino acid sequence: CASSLVSSYNEQFF.

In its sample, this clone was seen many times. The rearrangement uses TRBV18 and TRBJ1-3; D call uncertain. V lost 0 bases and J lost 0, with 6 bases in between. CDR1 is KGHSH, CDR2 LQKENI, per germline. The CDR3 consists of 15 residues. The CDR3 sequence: CASSPPGNSGNTIYF. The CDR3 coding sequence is TGTGCCAGCTCACCACCTGGGAACTCTGGAAACACCATATATTTT.

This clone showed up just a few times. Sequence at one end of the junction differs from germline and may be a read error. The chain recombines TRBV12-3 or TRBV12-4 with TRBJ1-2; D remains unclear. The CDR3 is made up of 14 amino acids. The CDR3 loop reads CASSLAGFNHGYTF. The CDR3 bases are TGTGCCAGCAGTTTAGCAGGTTTTAACCATGGCTACACCTTC.

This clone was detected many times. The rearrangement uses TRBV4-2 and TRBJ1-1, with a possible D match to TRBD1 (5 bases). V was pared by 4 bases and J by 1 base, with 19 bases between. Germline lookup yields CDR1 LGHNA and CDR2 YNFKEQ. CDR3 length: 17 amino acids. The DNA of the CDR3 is TGTGCCAGCAGCCTCCTCGCGGGGGGATGGGAGAACACTGAAGCTTTCTTT. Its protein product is CASSLLAGGWENTEAFF.

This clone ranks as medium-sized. The DNA of the CDR3 is TGTGCCAGCACCCACCAAAGTGGCAGGAGAAACTCTGGAAACACCATATATTTT. Translated, it gives CASTHQSGRRNSGNTIYF. This chain connects TRBV28 to TRBJ1-3; D gene unclear. Looked up from germline, CDR1 is MDHEN and CDR2 is SYDVKM. Trimming took off 7 bases at V and 0 bases at J, with 22 bases between the two ends. The CDR3 is made up of 18 amino acids.

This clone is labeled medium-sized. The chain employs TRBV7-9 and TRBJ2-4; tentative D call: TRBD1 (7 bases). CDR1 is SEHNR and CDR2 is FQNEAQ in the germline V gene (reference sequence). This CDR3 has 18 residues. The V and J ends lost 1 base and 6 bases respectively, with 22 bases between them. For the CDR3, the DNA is TGTGCCAGCAGCTTAGTATATTCCCAGGGGGGACTTTTAAACATTCAGTACTTC. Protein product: CASSLVYSQGGLLNIQYF.

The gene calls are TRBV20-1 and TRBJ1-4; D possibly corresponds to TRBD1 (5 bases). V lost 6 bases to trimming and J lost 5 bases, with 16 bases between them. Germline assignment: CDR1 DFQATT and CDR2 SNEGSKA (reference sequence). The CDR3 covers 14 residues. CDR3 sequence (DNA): TGCAGTGCCTCCCCCGGGACCGTGAATGAAAAACTGTTTTTT. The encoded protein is CSASPGTVNEKLFF.

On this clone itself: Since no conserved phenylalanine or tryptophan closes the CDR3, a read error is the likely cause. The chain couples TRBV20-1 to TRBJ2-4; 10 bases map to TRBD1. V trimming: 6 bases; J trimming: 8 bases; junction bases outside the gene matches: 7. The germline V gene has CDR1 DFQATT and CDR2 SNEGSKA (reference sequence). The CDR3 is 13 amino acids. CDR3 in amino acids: CSAVDRGRDIQYL. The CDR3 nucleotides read TGCAGTGCAGTGGACAGGGGGAGGGACATTCAGTACCTC.

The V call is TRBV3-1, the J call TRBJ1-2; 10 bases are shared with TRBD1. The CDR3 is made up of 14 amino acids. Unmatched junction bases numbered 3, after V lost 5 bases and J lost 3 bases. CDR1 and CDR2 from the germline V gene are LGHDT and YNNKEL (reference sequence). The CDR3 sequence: CASSYDRGHYGYTF. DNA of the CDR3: TGTGCCAGCAGCTACGACAGGGGGCACTATGGCTACACCTTC.

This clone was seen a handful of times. The CDR3 region has the DNA TGTGCCAGCAGTGAAGCGACAGGTTGCTATGGCTACACCTTC. This translates into CASSEATGCYGYTF. V gene TRBV6-1 combines with J gene TRBJ1-2; maybe TRBD1 (6 bases). Germline-derived CDR1 and CDR2 are MNHNS and SASEGT. CDR3 length: 14 residues. V lost 0 bases and J 4 bases, leaving 9 bases between the germline ends.

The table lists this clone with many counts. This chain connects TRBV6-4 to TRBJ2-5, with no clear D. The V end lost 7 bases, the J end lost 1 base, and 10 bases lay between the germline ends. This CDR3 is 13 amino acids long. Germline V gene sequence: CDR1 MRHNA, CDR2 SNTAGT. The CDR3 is CASKVSPQETQYF. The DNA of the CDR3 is TGTGCCAGCAAGGTAAGCCCCCAAGAGACCCAGTACTTC.

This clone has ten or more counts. The CDR3 spells CASRWGRGPLPVKETQYF. The CDR3 DNA follows: TGTGCCAGCAGATGGGGACGGGGTCCTCTTCCCGTAAAAGAGACCCAGTACTTC. This chain connects TRBV6-1 to TRBJ2-5; D could derive from TRBD1 or TRBD2 (5 bases each). The CDR3 spans 18 residues. The germline V gene encodes CDR1 MNHNS and CDR2 SASEGT. The V gene lost 6 bases and the J gene lost 3 bases, with 26 bases spanning the gap.

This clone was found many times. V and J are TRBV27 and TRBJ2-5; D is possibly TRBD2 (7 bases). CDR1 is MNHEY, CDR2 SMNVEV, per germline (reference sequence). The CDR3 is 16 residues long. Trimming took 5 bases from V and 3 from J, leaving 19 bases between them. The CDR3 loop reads CASSRYAGAGKETQYF. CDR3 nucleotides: TGTGCCAGCAGTCGATATGCGGGGGCGGGAAAAGAGACCCAGTACTTC.

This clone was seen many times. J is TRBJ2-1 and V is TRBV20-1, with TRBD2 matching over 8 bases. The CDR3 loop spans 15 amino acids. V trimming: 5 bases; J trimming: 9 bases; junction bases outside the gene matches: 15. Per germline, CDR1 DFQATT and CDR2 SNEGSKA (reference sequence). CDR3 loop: CSAEPGLGTVGEQFF. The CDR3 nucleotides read TGCAGTGCTGAACCGGGACTAGGGACGGTGGGTGAGCAGTTCTTC.

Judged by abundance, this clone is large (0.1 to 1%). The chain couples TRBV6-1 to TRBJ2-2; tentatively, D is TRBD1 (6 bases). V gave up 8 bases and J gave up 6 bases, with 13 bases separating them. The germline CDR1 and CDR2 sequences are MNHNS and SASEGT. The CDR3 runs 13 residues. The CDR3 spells CASRTGSAGELFF. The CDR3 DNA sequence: TGTGCCAGCCGTACAGGGTCGGCCGGGGAGCTGTTTTTT.

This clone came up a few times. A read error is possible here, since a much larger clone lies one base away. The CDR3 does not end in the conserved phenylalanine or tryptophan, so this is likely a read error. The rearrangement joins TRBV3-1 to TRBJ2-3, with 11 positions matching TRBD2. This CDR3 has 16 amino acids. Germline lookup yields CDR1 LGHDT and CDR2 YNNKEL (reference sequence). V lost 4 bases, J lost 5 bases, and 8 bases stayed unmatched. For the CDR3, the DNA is TGTGCCAGCAGCCGGGGACTAGCGGACTTGAGAGATACGCAGTATTCT. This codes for CASSRGLADLRDTQYS.

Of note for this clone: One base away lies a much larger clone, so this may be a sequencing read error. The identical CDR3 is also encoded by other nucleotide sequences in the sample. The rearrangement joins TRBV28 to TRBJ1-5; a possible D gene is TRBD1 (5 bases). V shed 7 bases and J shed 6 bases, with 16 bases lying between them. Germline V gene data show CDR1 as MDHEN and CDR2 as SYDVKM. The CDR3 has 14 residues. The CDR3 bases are TGTGCCAGCACCTTAGCGAGGGGTCCTCAGCCCCAGCATTTT. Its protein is CASTLARGPQPQHF.

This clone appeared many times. The CDR3 protein is CSVEQGGNEQFF. CDR3 sequence (DNA): TGCAGCGTTGAGCAGGGGGGGAATGAGCAGTTCTTC. This chain connects TRBV29-1 to TRBJ2-1; D assignment may be TRBD1 or TRBD2 (7 bases each). The germline CDR1 and CDR2 sequences are SQVTM and ANQGSEA. The CDR3 loop spans 12 amino acids. Trimming removed 3 bases at V and 7 bases at J, with 10 bases between.

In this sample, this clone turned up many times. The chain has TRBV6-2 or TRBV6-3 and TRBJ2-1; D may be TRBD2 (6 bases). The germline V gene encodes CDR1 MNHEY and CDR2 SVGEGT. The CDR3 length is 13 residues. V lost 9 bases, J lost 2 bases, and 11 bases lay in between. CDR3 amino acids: CASNLAPYNEQFF. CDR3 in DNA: TGTGCCAGTAACCTAGCGCCCTACAATGAGCAGTTCTTC.

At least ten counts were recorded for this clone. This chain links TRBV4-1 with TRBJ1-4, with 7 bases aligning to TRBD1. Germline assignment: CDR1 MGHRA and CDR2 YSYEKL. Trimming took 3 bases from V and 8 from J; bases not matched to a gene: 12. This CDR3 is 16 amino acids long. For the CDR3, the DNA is TGCGCCAGCAGCCAGGAGAACAGGGGAAGGGGAGAAAAACTGTTTTTT. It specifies CASSQENRGRGEKLFF.

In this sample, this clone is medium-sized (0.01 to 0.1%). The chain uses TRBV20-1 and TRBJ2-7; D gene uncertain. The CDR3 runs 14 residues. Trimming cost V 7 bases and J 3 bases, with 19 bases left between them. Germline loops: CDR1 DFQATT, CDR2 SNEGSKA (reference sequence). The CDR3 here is CSGTDGARIYEQYF. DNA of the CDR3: TGCAGTGGAACGGACGGTGCCCGCATCTACGAGCAGTACTTC.

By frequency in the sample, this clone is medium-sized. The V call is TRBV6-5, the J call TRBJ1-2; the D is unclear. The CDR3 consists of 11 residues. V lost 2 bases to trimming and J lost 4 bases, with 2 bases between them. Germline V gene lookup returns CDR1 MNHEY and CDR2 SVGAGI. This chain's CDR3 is CASSYGYGYTF. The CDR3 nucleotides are TGTGCCAGCAGTTACGGCTATGGCTACACCTTC.

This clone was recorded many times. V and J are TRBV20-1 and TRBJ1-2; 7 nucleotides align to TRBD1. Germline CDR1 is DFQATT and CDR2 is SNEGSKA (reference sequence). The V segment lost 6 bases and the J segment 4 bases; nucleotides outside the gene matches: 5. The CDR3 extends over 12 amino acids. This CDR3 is CSARDSFYGYTF. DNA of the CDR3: TGCAGTGCCCGGGACAGTTTCTATGGCTACACCTTC.

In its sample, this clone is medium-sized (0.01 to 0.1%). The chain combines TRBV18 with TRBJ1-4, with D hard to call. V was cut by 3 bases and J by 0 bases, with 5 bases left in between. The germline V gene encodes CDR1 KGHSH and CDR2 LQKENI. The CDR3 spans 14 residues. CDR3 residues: CASSPFATNEKLFF. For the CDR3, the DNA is TGTGCCAGCTCACCCTTTGCAACTAATGAAAAACTGTTTTTT.